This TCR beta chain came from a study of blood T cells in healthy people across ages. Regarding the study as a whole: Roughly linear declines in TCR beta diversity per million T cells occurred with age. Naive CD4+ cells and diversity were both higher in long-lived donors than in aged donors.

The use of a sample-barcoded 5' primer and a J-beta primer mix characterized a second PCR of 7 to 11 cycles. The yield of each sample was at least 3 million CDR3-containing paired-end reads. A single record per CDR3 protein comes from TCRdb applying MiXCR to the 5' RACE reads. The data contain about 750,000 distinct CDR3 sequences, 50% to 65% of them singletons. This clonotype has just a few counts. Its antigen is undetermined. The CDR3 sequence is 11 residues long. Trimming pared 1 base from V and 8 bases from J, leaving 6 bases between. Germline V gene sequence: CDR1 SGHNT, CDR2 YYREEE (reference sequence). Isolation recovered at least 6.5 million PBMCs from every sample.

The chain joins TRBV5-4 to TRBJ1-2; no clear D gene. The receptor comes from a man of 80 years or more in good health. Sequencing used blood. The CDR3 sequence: CASSLYEGYTF. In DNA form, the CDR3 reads TGTGCCAGCAGCTTGTATGAGGGCTACACCTTC.